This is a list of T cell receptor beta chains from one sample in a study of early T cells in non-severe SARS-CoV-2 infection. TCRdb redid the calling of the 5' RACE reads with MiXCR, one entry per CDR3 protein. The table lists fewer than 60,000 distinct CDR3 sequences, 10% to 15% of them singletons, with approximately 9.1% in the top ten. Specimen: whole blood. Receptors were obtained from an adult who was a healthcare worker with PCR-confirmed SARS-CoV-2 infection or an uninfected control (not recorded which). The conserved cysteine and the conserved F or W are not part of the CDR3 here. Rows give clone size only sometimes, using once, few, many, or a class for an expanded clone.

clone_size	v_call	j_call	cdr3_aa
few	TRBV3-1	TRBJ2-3	ASSQAEQPDTQY
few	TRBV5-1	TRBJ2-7	ASSSRGVEQY
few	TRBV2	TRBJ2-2	ASSETGLAGLNTGELF
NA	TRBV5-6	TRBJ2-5	ASRTGTGPETQY
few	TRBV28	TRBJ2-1	ASSLSQGMLYNEQF
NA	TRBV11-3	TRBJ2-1	ASSHGQGQGSDEQF
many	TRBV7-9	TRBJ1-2	ASSGEFEKIWGYT
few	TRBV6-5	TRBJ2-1	ASSNRVSSYNEQF
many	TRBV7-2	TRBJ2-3	ASSLGSTDTQY
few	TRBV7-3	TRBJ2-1	ASSPRSGLAGFNEQF
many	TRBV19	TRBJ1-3	ASTIPGHLNTIY
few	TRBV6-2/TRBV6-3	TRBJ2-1	ASSYLAGAHNEQF
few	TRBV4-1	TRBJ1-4	ASSPGAVREKLF
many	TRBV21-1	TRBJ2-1	ASSKVKGRNEQF
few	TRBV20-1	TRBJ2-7	SASSPPYEQY
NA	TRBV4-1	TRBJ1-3	ASSQDQGPVDTIY
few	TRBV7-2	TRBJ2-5	ASTQGGKETQY
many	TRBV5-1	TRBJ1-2	ASTPVGSGRHGYT
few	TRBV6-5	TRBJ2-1	ASSYSRSRQGSYNEQF
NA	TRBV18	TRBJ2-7	ASSSDRAYEQY
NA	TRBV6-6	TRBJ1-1	ASSPRDSTEAF
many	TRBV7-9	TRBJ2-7	ASSLAGLAGGPHEQY
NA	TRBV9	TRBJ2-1	ASSLQGTNNEQF
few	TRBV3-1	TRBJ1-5	VSSPTAGNNQPQH
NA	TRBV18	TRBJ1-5	ASSLTPGTGNQPQH
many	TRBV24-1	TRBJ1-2	ATSDGDRDGYT
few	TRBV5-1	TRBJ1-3	ASSSGSTPGNTIY
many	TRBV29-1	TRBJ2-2	SVEFRGVGELF
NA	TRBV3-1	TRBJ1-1	ASSRLSRSEAF
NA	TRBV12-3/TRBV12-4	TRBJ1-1	ASSATGGAETEAF
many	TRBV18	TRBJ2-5	ASSPPPGGETQY
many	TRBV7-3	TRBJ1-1	ASSLQGARNTEAF
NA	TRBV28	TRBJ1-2	ASSSGHTYGYT
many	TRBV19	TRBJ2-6	ASSIAGRAGGVLT
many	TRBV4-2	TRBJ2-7	ASSQPGTGGSYEQY
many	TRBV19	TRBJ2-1	ASSIVSGGHNEQF
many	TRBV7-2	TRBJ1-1	ASSSRGRTEAF
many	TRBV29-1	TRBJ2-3	SATIQRDTQY
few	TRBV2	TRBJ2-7	ASKRLARHEQY
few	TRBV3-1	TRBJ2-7	ASSSRMHEQY
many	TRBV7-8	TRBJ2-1	ASRDRGQSSYNEQF
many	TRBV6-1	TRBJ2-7	ASSSGVGEQY
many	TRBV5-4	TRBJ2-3	ASSPSFGTGDTQY
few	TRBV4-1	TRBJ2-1	ASSPSGGSHNEQF
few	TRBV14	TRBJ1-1	ASSQDRGTGGSGTEAF
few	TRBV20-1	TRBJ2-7	SARLASRPYEQY
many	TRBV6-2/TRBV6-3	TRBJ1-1	ASRRDNSNTEAF
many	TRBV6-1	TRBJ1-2	ASSPGEYGYT
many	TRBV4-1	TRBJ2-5	ASSQAQETQY
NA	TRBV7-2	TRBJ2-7	AISLVGQYEQY